The T cell receptor beta chain described here comes from a study of blood T cell repertoires in COVID-19. Study summary: T cells, B-cell-depleted T cells, or PBMCs provided the cDNA or gDNA that served as material.

Authors' methods: Reference gene primer amplification gave estimated nucleated cell counts. Data came from immunoSEQ multiplex PCR; TCRdb stores just in-frame clones and leaves some out. From that table come the V and J calls and clone size; the DNA was used to work out D and trimming. The table lists approximately 150,000 clones, approximately 86% of them singletons. CDR3 length equals 15 residues. Per germline, CDR1 MNHEY and CDR2 SVGEGT. V dropped 2 bases and J dropped 1 base, with 11 bases sitting between them. This rearrangement joins TRBV6-2 or TRBV6-3 to TRBJ2-5, with D unresolved. This receptor was obtained from a woman older than 75 with COVID-19, enrolled during active disease. Sequencing used peripheral blood. The CDR3: CASSYPDTPQETQYF. The DNA for the CDR3 is TGTGCCAGCAGTTACCCCGACACACCCCAAGAGACCCAGTACTTC.